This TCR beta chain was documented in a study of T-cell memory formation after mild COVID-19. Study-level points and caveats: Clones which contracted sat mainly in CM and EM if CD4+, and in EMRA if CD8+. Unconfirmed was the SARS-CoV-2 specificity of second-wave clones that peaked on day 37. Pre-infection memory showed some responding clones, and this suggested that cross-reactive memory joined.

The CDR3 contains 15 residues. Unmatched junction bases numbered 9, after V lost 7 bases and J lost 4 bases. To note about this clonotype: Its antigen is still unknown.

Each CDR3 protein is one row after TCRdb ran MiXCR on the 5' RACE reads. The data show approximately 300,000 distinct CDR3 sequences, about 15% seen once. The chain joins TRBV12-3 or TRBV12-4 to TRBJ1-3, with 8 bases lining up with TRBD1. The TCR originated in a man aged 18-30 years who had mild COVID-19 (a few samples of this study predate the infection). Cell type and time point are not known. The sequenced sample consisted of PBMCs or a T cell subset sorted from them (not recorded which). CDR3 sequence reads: CASTLDRAEGNTIYF. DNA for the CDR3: TGTGCCAGCACCTTGGACAGGGCGGAAGGAAACACCATATATTTT.